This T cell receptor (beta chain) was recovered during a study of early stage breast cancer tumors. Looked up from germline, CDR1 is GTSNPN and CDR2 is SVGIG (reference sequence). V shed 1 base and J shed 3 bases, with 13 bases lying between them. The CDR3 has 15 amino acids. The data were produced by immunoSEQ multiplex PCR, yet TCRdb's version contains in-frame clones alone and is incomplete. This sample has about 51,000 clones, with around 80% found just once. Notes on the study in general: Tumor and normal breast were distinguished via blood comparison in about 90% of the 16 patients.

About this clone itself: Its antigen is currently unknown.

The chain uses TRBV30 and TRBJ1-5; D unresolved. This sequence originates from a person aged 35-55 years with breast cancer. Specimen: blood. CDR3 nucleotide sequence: TGTGCCTGGAGTGCGGGTTTTCCTTCCAATCAGCCCCAGCATTTT. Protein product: CAWSAGFPSNQPQHF.